One and the same sample provided the 30 T cell receptor beta chains below, sequenced in a study of blood T cells in healthy people across ages. The authors ran a second PCR of 7 to 11 cycles using a sample-barcoded 5' primer and a J-beta primer mix. TCRdb re-called the 5' RACE reads with MiXCR, one entry per CDR3 protein. The sample lists a few hundred thousand distinct CDR3 sequences; approximately 51% were seen once. Sequencing was done on a sample of blood. The receptors originated from a man aged 60 to 75 in good health.

The chain recombines TRBV6-5 with TRBJ2-5, with 8 nucleotides matching TRBD2. The J call is uncertain, as TRBJ2-7 better fits the DNA end. Germline-derived CDR1 and CDR2 are MNHEY and SVGAGI. This CDR3 has 15 residues. The CDR3 is CASSPGFGRGYEQYF. The CDR3 DNA reads TGTGCCAGCAGCCCCGGGTTCGGGAGGGGCTACGAGCAGTACTTC.

The J gene is TRBJ2-5, the V gene TRBV20-1; D is undetermined. This CDR3 is built from 15 residues. The germline V gene encodes CDR1 DFQATT and CDR2 SNEGSKA (reference sequence). V dropped 4 bases and J dropped 0 bases, with 15 bases sitting between them. The CDR3 DNA is TGCAGTGCTACAGAAGGGATGGGGTACCAAGAGACCCAGTACTTC. It codes for CSATEGMGYQETQYF.

A few counts support this clonotype. This chain links TRBV27 with TRBJ2-7; 8 nucleotides agree with TRBD2. The V gene end was trimmed by 2 bases and the J gene end by 3 bases; junction bases not matched to a gene: 6. CDR3 length equals 15 residues. Germline V gives CDR1 MNHEY, CDR2 SMNVEV (reference sequence). The CDR3 is CASSLAGTRFYEQYF. DNA for the CDR3: TGTGCCAGCAGTTTAGCAGGGACTAGGTTCTACGAGCAGTACTTC.

The V gene is TRBV4-3, the J gene TRBJ1-4; D is perhaps TRBD1 (6 bases). Germline V gene lookup returns CDR1 LGHNA and CDR2 YSLEER. V lost 0 bases, J lost 8 bases, and 16 bases lay in between. This CDR3 contains 16 residues. The CDR3 DNA reads as TGCGCCAGCAGCCAAGATTGGGGGCAGGGAGGGGAAAAACTGTTTTTT. Translated, it gives CASSQDWGQGGEKLFF.

This clonotype appeared once. The chain joins TRBV21-1 to TRBJ2-5; no check of the table's D call, TRBD2, against the DNA was made. The DNA end is more similar to TRBJ2-7, so the J call may be wrong. TRBV21-1 is annotated as a pseudogene. The CDR3 sequence is 16 residues long. This chain's CDR3 is CASSDAERDPYCEQYF. CDR3 nucleotides: TGTGCCAGCAGCGACGCTGAGCGGGATCCGTATTGCGAGCAGTACTTC.

This sequence joins TRBV20-1 and TRBJ2-5, with 9 bases identical to TRBD2. The length of the CDR3 is 13 residues. Germline CDR1 reads DFQATT; CDR2 reads SNEGSKA (reference sequence). Trimming cost V 8 bases and J 6 bases; bases outside gene matches: 10. The CDR3 DNA is TGCAGTCTTAAGGGCGGGGGGGCCAAGACCCAGTACTTC. Its protein product is CSLKGGGAKTQYF.

This sequence joins TRBV20-1 and TRBJ2-1, with D uncertain. Germline lookup yields CDR1 DFQATT and CDR2 SNEGSKA (reference sequence). This CDR3 is 9 amino acids long. V lost 5 bases and J 12 bases, leaving 8 bases between the germline ends. In DNA, the CDR3 is TGCAGTGCTGGAGTGGTGCAGTTCTTC. It codes for CSAGVVQFF.

This chain links TRBV20-1 with TRBJ2-7, with TRBD2 matching over 10 bases. The CDR3 is made up of 13 amino acids. Germline V gene lookup returns CDR1 DFQATT and CDR2 SNEGSKA (reference sequence). V dropped 3 bases and J dropped 9; count of bases not matched to a gene: 8. CDR3 nucleotide sequence: TGCAGTGCTAGGGCTAGCGGGGGAAGGGGGCAGTACTTC. This sequence encodes CSARASGGRGQYF.

This clonotype was observed a handful of times. The CDR3 loop reads CASGRQDEQYF. CDR3 nucleotides: TGTGCCTCCGGGAGGCAGGACGAGCAGTACTTC. V gene TRBV7-9 combines with J gene TRBJ2-7, with 7 positions matching TRBD2. The V segment lost 11 bases and the J segment 5 bases; nucleotides outside the gene matches: 6. Germline V gene sequence: CDR1 SEHNR, CDR2 FQNEAQ (reference sequence). The CDR3 runs to 11 residues.

The table lists this clonotype with a few counts. J is TRBJ1-2 and V is TRBV4-2, with unresolved D. Trimming shortened V by 2 bases and J by 8 bases, and 15 bases separated the two germline ends. Germline CDR1 is LGHNA and CDR2 is YNFKEQ. The CDR3 is 14 residues long. The CDR3, as DNA: TGTGCCAGCAGCCAACCCGAGTATGGGTTGGGCTACACCTTC. Protein: CASSQPEYGLGYTF.

As for this clonotype: A read error is possible here, since a much larger clone lies one base away. This chain connects TRBV7-2 to TRBJ2-1, with a weak D call TRBD1 (5 bases). The CDR3 is made up of 14 amino acids. Germline V gene data show CDR1 as SGHTA and CDR2 as FQGNSA. Trimming shortened V by 6 bases and J by 5 bases, and 14 bases separated the two germline ends. CDR3 region: CASRWGWYNNEQFF. In nucleotides, the CDR3 is TGTGCCAGCAGATGGGGCTGGTATAACAATGAGCAGTTCTTC.

This sequence joins TRBV28 and TRBJ2-7; a weak D match, TRBD2 (6 bases). Germline CDR1 reads MDHEN; CDR2 reads SYDVKM. Between the trimmed V and J ends, which lost 5 bases and 12 bases, there was a span of 17 bases. This CDR3 region has 12 residues. CDR3 in amino acids: CASSQLRGIGYF. Written as DNA, the CDR3 is TGTGCCAGCAGTCAACTACGCGGGATTGGGTACTTC.

The rearrangement links TRBV6-1 to TRBJ2-1; D is uncertain. Germline V gene data show CDR1 as MNHNS and CDR2 as SASEGT. CDR3 length: 11 amino acids. Deletions cut 1 base from V and 9 bases from J, with 4 bases between. CDR3: CASSEGVEQFF. In DNA, the CDR3 is TGTGCCAGCAGTGAAGGGGTTGAGCAGTTCTTC.

This chain joins TRBV7-3 and TRBJ2-5; 10 bases agree with TRBD2. CDR3 length: 16 residues. The junction had 5 bases not matched to a gene; V was cut back by 2 bases and J by 2 bases. Germline lookup yields CDR1 SGHTA and CDR2 FQGTGA. The CDR3 reads CASSLLSSGRQETQYF. The CDR3, as DNA: TGTGCCAGCAGCTTATTGTCTAGCGGGAGACAAGAGACCCAGTACTTC.

This clonotype was recorded a few times. The chain links TRBV5-6 to TRBJ1-6; D gene uncertain. The CDR3 extends over 14 amino acids. Germline CDR1 SGHDT, CDR2 YYEEEE. Trimming stripped 0 bases from V and 4 bases from J, with 5 bases between. CDR3 loop: CASSLASYNSPLHF. As DNA, the CDR3 is TGTGCCAGCAGCTTGGCCAGTTATAATTCACCCCTCCACTTT.

With respect to this clonotype: The germline gene is not matched at one end of the junction; a read error may be the cause. J is TRBJ1-2 and V is TRBV25-1; D might be TRBD1 (5 bases). CDR1 and CDR2 (germline): MGHDK, SYGVNS. The CDR3 has 14 residues. DNA of the CDR3: TGTGCCAGCAGCTTCGGGACGGCATCCTATGGCCACACCTTC. Its translation is CASSFGTASYGHTF.

The chain joins TRBV5-5 to TRBJ2-7; D remains ambiguous. Germline V CDR1 and CDR2: SGHKS, YYEKEE (reference sequence). Trimming took off 2 bases at V and 5 bases at J, with 14 bases between the two ends. The CDR3 consists of 14 residues. The CDR3 region has the DNA TGTGCCAGCAGCTTACCAACGACTCGGAACGAGCAGTACTTC. Amino acids: CASSLPTTRNEQYF. The whole variable domain, filled in from reference TRBV5-5 and TRBJ2-7, reads DAGVTQSPTHLIKTRGQQVTLRCSPISGHKSVSWYQQVLGQGPQFIFQYYEKEERGRGNFPDRFSARQFPNYSSELNVNALLLGDSALYLCASSLPTTRNEQYFGPGTRLTVT.

J is TRBJ1-2 and V is TRBV20-1; 12 positions agree with TRBD1. The CDR3 is 14 residues long. J was trimmed by 3 bases and V by 5 bases; bases with no gene match: 4. The germline V gene encodes CDR1 DFQATT and CDR2 SNEGSKA (reference sequence). The CDR3 reads CSAGGQGADYGYTF. Written as DNA, the CDR3 is TGCAGTGCTGGGGGACAGGGGGCGGACTATGGCTACACCTTC.

This clonotype showed up just once. This chain uses TRBV20-1 with TRBJ2-5; 15 nucleotides line up with TRBD2. The CDR3 has 17 residues. Germline CDR1 reads DFQATT; CDR2 reads SNEGSKA (reference sequence). V lost 3 bases, J lost 0 bases, and 5 bases stayed unmatched. CDR3: CSASGTSGGRNQETQYF. Here the CDR3 DNA reads TGCAGTGCTAGCGGGACTAGCGGGGGGCGAAACCAAGAGACCCAGTACTTC.

V is TRBV20-1 and J is TRBJ2-3; 9 positions agree with TRBD2. The V segment lost 3 bases and the J segment 5 bases; nucleotides outside the gene matches: 9. CDR3 length equals 15 residues. CDR1 and CDR2 (germline): DFQATT, SNEGSKA (reference sequence). CDR3 in amino acids: CSASFGGRAEDTQYF. In DNA, the CDR3 is TGCAGTGCTAGCTTTGGCGGGAGGGCCGAAGATACGCAGTATTTT.

The V and J genes are TRBV6-2 or TRBV6-3 and TRBJ2-7; D ambiguous. Trimming removed 8 bases from V and 5 bases from J, with 10 bases in between. Germline-derived CDR1 and CDR2 are MNHEY and SVGEGT. The CDR3 is made up of 11 amino acids. CDR3 protein: CASRRVDEQYF. CDR3 DNA: TGTGCCAGCCGTCGGGTGGACGAGCAGTACTTC.

This chain links TRBV6-2 or TRBV6-3 with TRBJ2-4; TRBD1 might be the D (6 bases). The CDR3 length is 19 residues. Germline CDR1 reads MNHEY; CDR2 reads SVGEGT. V gave up 3 bases and J gave up 0 bases, with 21 bases separating them. CDR3 sequence reads: CASSYRGNDSKLAKNIQYF. The CDR3 bases are TGTGCCAGCAGTTATAGGGGGAACGACAGTAAATTAGCCAAAAACATTCAGTACTTC.

About this clonotype: Given a much more abundant clone one base away, this may be a read error. Because the CDR3 is missing its conserved closing phenylalanine or tryptophan, this is likely a read error. V and J are TRBV20-1 and TRBJ2-7; 7 bases match TRBD2. Germline values: CDR1 DFQATT, CDR2 SNEGSKA (reference sequence). The CDR3 totals 14 residues. J gave up 0 bases and V 3 bases, and 5 bases lay outside the gene matches. CDR3 DNA sequence: TGCAGTGCTAGTGGGGGGACTACCTCCTACGAGCAGTACTTA. It codes for CSASGGTTSYEQYL.

CDR3: CASSLSRGSGYTF. Written as DNA, the CDR3 is TGTGCCAGCAGTTTAAGCAGGGGGTCTGGCTACACCTTC. The chain uses TRBV12-3 or TRBV12-4 and TRBJ1-2, with 7 positions matching TRBD1. V dropped 2 bases and J dropped 7; count of bases not matched to a gene: 4. This CDR3 is 13 amino acids long.

The V gene is TRBV5-4, the J gene TRBJ2-4; D is perhaps TRBD2 (6 bases). The J call may be faulty, since TRBJ2-5 better matches the DNA end. Germline V gene data show CDR1 as SGHNT and CDR2 as YYREEE (reference sequence). There are 13 residues in the CDR3. Written as DNA, the CDR3 is TGTGCCAGCAGCTCCGGGACTCCGGAGACCCAGTACTTC. Its protein is CASSSGTPETQYF.

This clonotype has a handful of counts. The J gene is TRBJ2-3, the V gene TRBV9; D may be TRBD1 or TRBD2 (7 bases each). V was cut by 3 bases and J by 6 bases, with 20 bases left in between. The CDR3 covers 16 residues. The germline V gene has CDR1 SGDLS and CDR2 YYNGEE. The CDR3 sequence: CASSALQGRATDTQYF. CDR3 coding DNA: TGTGCCAGCAGCGCATTACAGGGGAGGGCCACGGATACGCAGTATTTT.

This clonotype was seen at least ten times. This sequence may be a read error, since a much larger clone differs from it by one base. V usage is TRBV7-2 and J usage is TRBJ2-7; D possibly corresponds to TRBD1 (6 bases). This CDR3 has 14 residues. Germline lookup yields CDR1 SGHTA and CDR2 FQGNSA. Trimming shortened V by 5 bases and J by 3 bases, and 14 bases separated the two germline ends. The CDR3 DNA is TGTGCCAGCAGCGCCTGGACAGCCCGCTACGAGCAGTACTTC. This translates into CASSAWTARYEQYF.

This clonotype was found a few times. This chain links TRBV20-1 with TRBJ1-2; D uncertain. The germline V gene has CDR1 DFQATT and CDR2 SNEGSKA (reference sequence). The CDR3 consists of 12 residues. The germline V and J ends were trimmed by 2 bases and 7 bases, with 11 bases remaining between them. The CDR3 nucleotides read TGCAGTGCTAGACCCGGAGCGAGTGGCTACACCTTC. The encoded protein is CSARPGASGYTF.

The sample holds a few counts of this clonotype. The chain combines TRBV5-1 with TRBJ2-4; D gene unclear. With the DNA end fitting TRBJ2-5 better, the J assignment may be wrong. The CDR3 has 14 amino acids. Germline V gives CDR1 SGHRS, CDR2 YFSETQ. The CDR3 here is CASSLSSPQETQYF. The CDR3 DNA reads TGCGCCAGCAGCTTGAGTTCGCCTCAAGAGACCCAGTACTTC.

Comments on this clonotype: A much larger clone differs from this one at a single base, so this may be a read error. This chain joins TRBV28 and TRBJ2-7; 10 positions match TRBD2. From germline, CDR1 is MDHEN and CDR2 SYDVKM. This CDR3 has 16 residues. This CDR3 is CASSFSLAGVSYKQYF. Written as DNA, the CDR3 is TGTGCCAGCAGTTTTAGTCTAGCGGGAGTCTCCTACAAGCAGTACTTC. The variable domain in full, with the rest retrieved from reference TRBV28 and TRBJ2-7, is DVKVTQSSRYLVKRTGEKVFLECVQDMDHENMFWYRQDPGLGLRLIYFSYDVKMKEKGDIPEGYSVSREKKERFSLILESASTNQTSMYLCASSFSLAGVSYKQYFGPGTRLTVT.